A selection of T cell receptor beta chains follows, all from one sample in a study of T-cell reconstitution after alpha-beta-depleted transplantation in children. TCRdb reprocessed the PCR reads via MiXCR and lists one record per CDR3 protein. Altogether 97,000 or so distinct CDR3 sequences are present, 7.5% to 9.5% being singletons, with the ten largest covering over 15%. This specimen was PBMCs, taken before TCRalphabeta/CD19-depleted stem cell transplant. The source of these receptors is a boy aged 2 to 9 with acute lymphoblastic leukemia, due to receive a stem cell transplant. The CDR3 runs from the conserved cysteine through the conserved F or W. Fields, in order: clone size, V gene, J gene, D gene, CDR3 DNA, CDR3 protein. The D gene is left open where the match is weak. Clone size appears in some rows only: once, few, many, or a class for an expanded clone.

clone size: -; V gene: TRBV27; J gene: TRBJ1-5; D gene: -; CDR3 DNA: TGTGCCGGCTCAGATATATCGGGAGGACAGCCCCAGCATTTT; CDR3 protein: CAGSDISGGQPQHF
clone size: many; V gene: TRBV9; J gene: TRBJ1-6; D gene: -; CDR3 DNA: TGTGCCAGCAGCGTAAGGGCAGGCCGAAGCTCCTATAATTCACCCCTCCACTTT; CDR3 protein: CASSVRAGRSSYNSPLHF
clone size: -; V gene: TRBV6-1; J gene: TRBJ2-2; D gene: -; CDR3 DNA: TGTGCCAGCTGCATTACAGGGAACACCGGGGAGCTGTTTTTT; CDR3 protein: CASCITGNTGELFF
clone size: -; V gene: TRBV20-1; J gene: TRBJ1-5; D gene: -; CDR3 DNA: TGCAGTGCTAGAGATGGGTCCGGGGCGGATCAGCCCCAGCATTTT; CDR3 protein: CSARDGSGADQPQHF
clone size: many; V gene: TRBV7-9; J gene: TRBJ2-1; D gene: TRBD1; CDR3 DNA: TGTGCCAGCAGCTTACCCCTCTTGACAGGGGGCTCCTACAATGAGCAGTTCTTC; CDR3 protein: CASSLPLLTGGSYNEQFF
clone size: many; V gene: TRBV28; J gene: TRBJ2-7; D gene: -; CDR3 DNA: TGTGCCAGCAGATCCACAGGGTTTAGCTCCTACGAGCAGTACTTC; CDR3 protein: CASRSTGFSSYEQYF
clone size: -; V gene: TRBV20-1; J gene: TRBJ2-1; D gene: -; CDR3 DNA: TGCAGTGCTGCCGACAGAAACAATGAGCAGTTCTTC; CDR3 protein: CSAADRNNEQFF
clone size: -; V gene: TRBV7-9; J gene: TRBJ2-2; D gene: -; CDR3 DNA: TGTGCCAGCAGCTTAGCGGCAATAGCGAACACCGGGGAGCTGTTTTTT; CDR3 protein: CASSLAAIANTGELFF
clone size: many; V gene: TRBV10-3; J gene: TRBJ2-2; D gene: -; CDR3 DNA: TGTGCCATCACCACCACCGGGGAGCTGTTTTTT; CDR3 protein: CAITTTGELFF
clone size: -; V gene: TRBV15; J gene: TRBJ2-1; D gene: -; CDR3 DNA: TGTGCCACCAGCAGAGCCGGGGGACGCAATGAGCAGTTCTTC; CDR3 protein: CATSRAGGRNEQFF
clone size: many; V gene: TRBV13; J gene: TRBJ2-7; D gene: -; CDR3 DNA: TGTGCCAGCAGCCTCCGGGGTGGGGGCCTTGGGGAGCAGTACTTC; CDR3 protein: CASSLRGGGLGEQYF
clone size: many; V gene: TRBV24-1; J gene: TRBJ2-1; D gene: TRBD1; CDR3 DNA: TGTGCCACCAGTGATCAGGGGGCTCTGGAGTTCTTC; CDR3 protein: CATSDQGALEFF
clone size: few; V gene: TRBV6-5; J gene: TRBJ1-1; D gene: -; CDR3 DNA: TGTGCCAGCAGTTACGCAGTCGTGAACACTGAAGCTTTCTTT; CDR3 protein: CASSYAVVNTEAFF
clone size: many; V gene: TRBV5-1; J gene: TRBJ2-1; D gene: -; CDR3 DNA: TGCGCCAGCAGCTTCGGCGGGGGCGCCTACAATGAGCAGTTCTTC; CDR3 protein: CASSFGGGAYNEQFF
clone size: many; V gene: TRBV7-3; J gene: TRBJ2-1; D gene: TRBD2; CDR3 DNA: TGTGCCAGCAGCGTCCTGGGGGGGATAAATGAGCAGTTCTTC; CDR3 protein: CASSVLGGINEQFF
clone size: many; V gene: TRBV2; J gene: TRBJ2-3; D gene: -; CDR3 DNA: TGTGCCAGCCGTCCGTTGGGGGGTACGCAGTATTTT; CDR3 protein: CASRPLGGTQYF
clone size: many; V gene: TRBV7-2; J gene: TRBJ2-1; D gene: TRBD2; CDR3 DNA: TGTGCCAGCAGCCTTCAGCGGGGGGGCAGGAATGAGCAGTTCTTC; CDR3 protein: CASSLQRGGRNEQFF
clone size: many; V gene: TRBV29-1; J gene: TRBJ1-3; D gene: -; CDR3 DNA: TGCAGCGTTGAAGGAGACGGGGGCACATATTTT; CDR3 protein: CSVEGDGGTYF
clone size: many; V gene: TRBV25-1; J gene: TRBJ1-5; D gene: -; CDR3 DNA: TGTGCCAGCAGTGAAGGTAGGGTGAATCAGCCCCAGCATTTT; CDR3 protein: CASSEGRVNQPQHF
clone size: many; V gene: TRBV20-1; J gene: TRBJ2-3; D gene: -; CDR3 DNA: TGCAGTGCTAGAGCCCCTGGGTACACAGATACGCAGTATTTT; CDR3 protein: CSARAPGYTDTQYF
clone size: many; V gene: TRBV7-2; J gene: TRBJ2-3; D gene: -; CDR3 DNA: TGTGCCAGCAGCCCAAACACAGATACGCAGTATTTT; CDR3 protein: CASSPNTDTQYF
clone size: many; V gene: TRBV5-6; J gene: TRBJ2-4; D gene: -; CDR3 DNA: TGTGCCAGCAGCTTGCCAGGGGGGATAACGGTTCAGTACTTC; CDR3 protein: CASSLPGGITVQYF
clone size: many; V gene: TRBV24-1; J gene: TRBJ2-5; D gene: TRBD1; CDR3 DNA: TGTGCCACCAGTGGCAACAGGGGGCGGCACGAGACCCAGTACTTC; CDR3 protein: CATSGNRGRHETQYF
clone size: few; V gene: TRBV20-1; J gene: TRBJ2-7; D gene: -; CDR3 DNA: TGCAGTGCTAGAGATAGACTAGAACAAGACGAGCAGTACTTC; CDR3 protein: CSARDRLEQDEQYF
clone size: many; V gene: TRBV20-1; J gene: TRBJ2-1; D gene: TRBD2; CDR3 DNA: TGCAGTGCTAGGGAACAGCTAGCGGGGGGTGATGAGCAGTTCTTC; CDR3 protein: CSAREQLAGGDEQFF
clone size: -; V gene: TRBV4-2; J gene: TRBJ2-7; D gene: -; CDR3 DNA: TGTGCCATCAGCCTCGGGCTCTCCTACGAGCAGTACTTC; CDR3 protein: CAISLGLSYEQYF
clone size: -; V gene: TRBV3-1; J gene: TRBJ2-7; D gene: -; CDR3 DNA: TGTGCCAGCAGCCAAGTGGGACGGGGGCCGTCCTACGAGCAGTACTTC; CDR3 protein: CASSQVGRGPSYEQYF
clone size: many; V gene: TRBV20-1; J gene: TRBJ1-5; D gene: -; CDR3 DNA: TGCAGTGCTAGAGATGGGACCCGTGCGGGCAATCAGCCCCAGCATTTT; CDR3 protein: CSARDGTRAGNQPQHF
clone size: many; V gene: TRBV20-1; J gene: TRBJ1-1; D gene: -; CDR3 DNA: TGCAGTGCTAGAAAGGATCACACTGAAGCTTTCTTT; CDR3 protein: CSARKDHTEAFF
clone size: -; V gene: TRBV6-4; J gene: TRBJ2-3; D gene: TRBD2; CDR3 DNA: TGTGCCAGCAGTGACTCGGGGACTAGCGGGGGGGCAGATACGCAGTATTTT; CDR3 protein: CASSDSGTSGGADTQYF
clone size: -; V gene: TRBV7-9; J gene: TRBJ2-1; D gene: -; CDR3 DNA: TGTGCCAGCAGCCTCCCATCCACTAGCCTCAATGAGCAGTTCTTC; CDR3 protein: CASSLPSTSLNEQFF
clone size: few; V gene: TRBV6-1; J gene: TRBJ2-1; D gene: TRBD2; CDR3 DNA: TGTGCCAGCAACCTCATCAGGGCGGGGGGCCGGTGGGATGAGCAGTTCTTC; CDR3 protein: CASNLIRAGGRWDEQFF
clone size: few; V gene: TRBV15; J gene: TRBJ1-1; D gene: -; CDR3 DNA: TGTGCCACCGGGGCAACACTTCTCGGGACTGAAGCTTTCTTT; CDR3 protein: CATGATLLGTEAFF
clone size: many; V gene: TRBV10-3; J gene: TRBJ2-1; D gene: TRBD2; CDR3 DNA: TGTGCCACCGAGGGACTAGCGGACGAGCAGTTCTTC; CDR3 protein: CATEGLADEQFF
clone size: -; V gene: TRBV6-5; J gene: TRBJ1-1; D gene: -; CDR3 DNA: TGTGCCAGCAGTTACTTTGGCCAGGCCACTGAAGCTTTCTTT; CDR3 protein: CASSYFGQATEAFF
clone size: few; V gene: TRBV10-3; J gene: TRBJ1-2; D gene: -; CDR3 DNA: TGTGCCACCTCCCGGCAGAACTATGGCTACACCTTC; CDR3 protein: CATSRQNYGYTF
clone size: -; V gene: TRBV7-3; J gene: TRBJ2-7; D gene: TRBD1; CDR3 DNA: TGTGCCAGCAGCTTAACACAGGGGGCTCACGAGCAGTACTTC; CDR3 protein: CASSLTQGAHEQYF
clone size: -; V gene: TRBV12-3/TRBV12-4; J gene: TRBJ1-2; D gene: -; CDR3 DNA: TGTGCCAGCACCCCCACCGGGGGCGTAGGCGGCTACACCTTC; CDR3 protein: CASTPTGGVGGYTF
clone size: -; V gene: TRBV12-3/TRBV12-4; J gene: TRBJ1-4; D gene: -; CDR3 DNA: TGTGCCAGCAGCCACAGGGATTGGGGTAATGAAAAACTGTTTTTT; CDR3 protein: CASSHRDWGNEKLFF
clone size: few; V gene: TRBV20-1; J gene: TRBJ1-1; D gene: -; CDR3 DNA: TGCAGTGCTAGACGGGACAACACTGAAGCTTTCTTT; CDR3 protein: CSARRDNTEAFF
clone size: -; V gene: TRBV7-9; J gene: TRBJ2-3; D gene: TRBD1; CDR3 DNA: TGTGCCAGCAGCTCCGGGACAGGCCTCACAGATACGCAGTATTTT; CDR3 protein: CASSSGTGLTDTQYF
clone size: many; V gene: TRBV7-9; J gene: TRBJ2-1; D gene: -; CDR3 DNA: TGTGCCAGCAGCTTAGGCCGGAATGAGCAGTTCTTC; CDR3 protein: CASSLGRNEQFF